This T cell receptor (beta chain) was obtained from a study of cytomegalovirus exposure and HLA in healthy donors (dated by TCRdb to about 2017). Regarding the research as a whole: According to an earlier analysis of 587 of the donors, some 180 million T cells yielded over 90 million unique TCR beta sequences and 276 Gb of sequence data. In addition to the first cohort of 666 subjects, a separate validation cohort of 120 different subjects was used. In a later genetic analysis, genome-wide SNP genotypes for about three fifths of the 666 donors were used, and that subset was treated as a discovery cohort. High-throughput TCR immunosequencing, statistical association of individual TCRs with disease status, and machine learning were combined to predict cytomegalovirus infection status. The number of donors typed differed by locus, with roughly 620-640 for A, B, C, DRB1 and DQB1, around 500 for DQA1, over 600 for DPA1, and under 490 for DPB1. The later analysis used no new phenotypic data to find candidate immune exposures, relying instead on TCR beta sequences and their occurrence across donors. Donor age, sex, ethnicity and CMV serostatus were collected together with the repertoire data. Because of strong linkage in the cohort, roughly five DR-DQ haplotypes were treated as single units for association and clustering. The aim of the study was to test whether cataloging public T cell receptors could identify signatures of past pathogen exposure. An early release that covered about 600 HLA-typed donors contained approximately 300 gigabases of sequencing data and 85 million to 100 million unique TCR sequences. Among about 390 genotyped donors of the cohort, an average of approximately 250,000 unique TCR beta nucleotide sequences were sequenced per donor, roughly a sixth of them non-productive. The study used immunosequencing to profile the T cell repertoires of around 600 subjects and linked those repertoires to cytomegalovirus serostatus. Every repertoire in the discovery cohort had been generated on one and the same sequencing platform. To study patterns of TCR occurrence, a later analysis re-analyzed previously published TCR beta repertoires from 666 donors and added high-resolution HLA genotyping. An earlier analysis of around 580 of the donors used high-throughput TCR beta sequencing to judge whether each TCR beta V gene segment behaved as functional or pseudogenic. Class I and class II HLA loci were covered by the typing at four-digit resolution. Among the approximately 430 genotyped donors, roughly 80% belonged to the genetic ancestry cluster associated with self-reported Caucasian donors.

As concerns this clone: What antigen it recognizes has not been identified. No qualities accompany the bases; no much larger clone lies one base away.

CDR1 SEHNR and CDR2 FQNEAQ were looked up in the germline V gene (reference sequence). The CDR3 covers 15 residues, taking in both the cysteine and the phenylalanine. The read is trimmed to its CDR3 DNA, 45 bases read in frame from base 1. The junction shows trimming of 1 base on V and 7 bases on J, plus 13 bases between the germline ends. Library preparation employed the immunoSEQ multiplex PCR assay. The multiplex PCR relied on a mix of 60 forward primers for TCR Vbeta segments and 13 reverse primers for TCR Jbeta segments. The CDR3 region of rearranged TCR beta genes was amplified from genomic DNA by a multiplex PCR assay. The Illumina HiSeq System was used to sequence the amplified TCR beta libraries as 87-base-pair reads. The study's processing was this. A later analysis counted approximately 76 million unique TCR beta chains across the 666 repertoires, and 10 million to 12 million of these chains were shared by at least two donors. Raw reads were error-corrected and collapsed into unique sequences with a nearest-neighbor algorithm that merged closely related sequences to remove PCR and sequencing errors. To assign V, D and J gene segments, CDR3 sequences were aligned to IMGT reference sequences. For a sequence to be retained, a match of at least six nucleotides was required to both a V gene segment and a J gene segment. Rearrangements were classified as productive when the CDR3 lacked stop codons and remained in frame with V and J, and all other rearrangements were classified as non-productive. CDR3 was defined according to IMGT convention as the region running from the second conserved V-encoded cysteine to the conserved J-encoded phenylalanine. The earlier analysis of about 610 of the donors excluded sequences that lacked an unambiguous match to a single V gene segment. An earlier analysis of about 590 of the donors classified V segments as functional when productive rearrangements were above 56.7% and as segregating when the standard deviation between donors was above 5%. A statistical classification framework was developed to diagnose cytomegalovirus status using the catalog of TCR beta chain sequences. V and J gene assignment, in a later analysis, came from comparing TCR nucleotide sequences with IMGT/GENE-DB human TR gene sequences. A later analysis assigned CDR3 sequences and most-parsimonious VDJ recombination scenarios with the TCRdist pipeline. In a later analysis, every TCR beta chain was defined by the combination of its CDR3 amino acid sequence and its V-gene family, and reads without a unique V-gene family were dropped. As a way to deal with suspected cross-contamination and a sequencing artifact, a later analysis dropped roughly 600 nucleotide sequences that were highly shared and had low generation probability. In a later analysis, a clonal expansion index for each public chain was calculated from normalized within-repertoire ranks of inferred template counts. A later analysis computed generation probabilities with a VDJ recombination model fitted to out-of-frame rearrangements, and checked the results against IGoR. Hypergeometric tests were used in a later analysis to score TCR-TCR, TCR-HLA and TCR-CMV co-occurrence, with a repertoire-size bias correction applied to the TCR pairs. In a later analysis, false discovery rates were estimated by permuting HLA or CMV assignments 20 times. In a later analysis, co-occurring TCRs were grouped using DBSCAN, with TCRdist sequence similarity added in when clustering inside HLA-allele-positive subsets. Repertoires with fewer than 30,000 or more than 120,000 public chains, plus five repertoires with anomalous nucleotide sharing, were excluded from co-occurrence clustering. TCRdb obtained this table from immuneACCESS and retained in-frame rearrangements with V and J assigned. These tables miss some clones; where compared with another copy, unresolved V genes account for less than half of the shortfall, and the remainder is unexplained. V, J and clone size were drawn from that table, and D and trimming were deduced from the DNA. This sample holds about 130,000 clones; around 78% were observed only once. About 2% of the sample is held by the ten biggest clonotypes.

The cohort consisted of hundreds of healthy bone marrow donors. Cohort members were all nominally healthy when sampled, although unrecorded immune exposures were likely present. The donor tested CMV seropositive and was one of the 289 seropositive cohort members. A peripheral blood sample was provided by each donor, and peripheral blood mononuclear cells were used for TCR beta sequencing. Genomic DNA was extracted from the blood cell samples with the Qiagen DNeasy Blood Extraction Kit. Study-wide findings and limitations: Because counts were too low, some 16 rarely observed V segments, including chromosome 9 orphons, were excluded from the earlier analysis of around 640 of the donors. Because HLA typing was unavailable for some donors at each locus, only the typed subset was used in association tests. Only TCR beta chains were sequenced in this cohort, and the absence of alpha or paired-chain data limited detectable features. The study gave a list of over 150 TCR beta chains associated with cytomegalovirus. A further reported finding was that TCR beta sequences accurately predicted the HLA-A and HLA-B alleles for most subjects in the first cohort. An earlier analysis of some 560 of the donors showed that most TCR beta V segments appeared in productive rearrangements either about 90% or about 30% of the time, which broadly matched IMGT annotations. The only immune exposure information available for the cohort was CMV serostatus. According to a later genetic analysis, donors in an Asian-associated ancestry cluster had fewer N-insertions in productive TCRs than the approximately 670-donor mean. In a later analysis, 16,951 TCR beta sequences were associated with specific HLA alleles at a false discovery rate of 0.05. Some IMGT-functional V segments, including TRBV6-2 and TRBV6-3, could not be distinguished by the 87-base-pair reads and were therefore excluded. Correlated functional status among segregating V segments might reflect linkage disequilibrium, but an unknown experimental factor could not be ruled out. A group of highly shared sequence variants was considered likely to be a technical artifact of the sequencing pipeline. In vitro tests confirmed that three of the cytomegalovirus-associated TCR beta chains recognize cytomegalovirus antigens. In a later genetic analysis, a missense DCLRE1C variant was associated with V-gene and J-gene trimming of TCR beta chains, and the association was replicated in an independent cohort. Sequencing depth was assumed to be roughly uniform across donors in the presence/absence analyses, though that assumption may not hold. In a later analysis, TCR association rates were found to vary across HLA loci, with the most associated TCRs seen for DRB1 alleles and the fewest for HLA-C alleles. In a later analysis, several top co-occurrence clusters were reported to appear linked to parvovirus B19, influenza, CMV and Epstein-Barr virus. The authors suggested that the approach could potentially be generalized to other disease states and immunological phenotypes. Compared with equally common non-associated chains, HLA-associated TCR beta chains in a later analysis were more clonally expanded and had lower generation probabilities. The classifier was reported to diagnose cytomegalovirus status with high specificity and sensitivity in both the original and validation cohorts. According to a later analysis, most CMV-associated TCR beta chains appeared to be HLA-restricted, and the HLA associations seemed to be driven largely by CMV exposure. Most TCR sequences were observed very rarely across donors, whereas some public TCRs were present in many individuals. Assigning TCR associations to individual alleles was difficult when HLA alleles, especially DR and DQ, strongly co-occurred.

This TCR was recovered from a female donor in good health and CMV-seropositive. Source material: PBMCs. The rearrangement joined TRBV7-9 to TRBJ1-4; no D gene is confidently identified. This receptor carries the CDR3 CASSLGSPRGEKLFF. The DNA reads as follows: TGTGCCAGCAGCTTAGGAAGCCCTCGGGGTGAAAAACTGTTTTTT.